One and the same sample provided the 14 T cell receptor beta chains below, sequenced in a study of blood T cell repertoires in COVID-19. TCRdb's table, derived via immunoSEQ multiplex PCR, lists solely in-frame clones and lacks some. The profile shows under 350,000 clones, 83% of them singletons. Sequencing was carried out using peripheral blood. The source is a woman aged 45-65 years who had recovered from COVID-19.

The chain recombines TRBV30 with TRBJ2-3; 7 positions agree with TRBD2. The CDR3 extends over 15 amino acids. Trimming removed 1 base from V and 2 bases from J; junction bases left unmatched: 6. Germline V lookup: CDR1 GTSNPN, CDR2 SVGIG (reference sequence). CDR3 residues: CAWSGLAGTTDTQYF. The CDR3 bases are TGTGCCTGGAGTGGATTAGCGGGTACCACAGATACGCAGTATTTT.

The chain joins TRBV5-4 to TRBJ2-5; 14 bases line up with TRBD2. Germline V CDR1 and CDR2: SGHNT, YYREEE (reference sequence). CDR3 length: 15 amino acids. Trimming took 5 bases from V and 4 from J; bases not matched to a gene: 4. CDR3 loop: CASRAGLAGVETQYF. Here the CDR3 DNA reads TGTGCCAGCAGAGCGGGACTAGCGGGAGTAGAGACCCAGTACTTC.

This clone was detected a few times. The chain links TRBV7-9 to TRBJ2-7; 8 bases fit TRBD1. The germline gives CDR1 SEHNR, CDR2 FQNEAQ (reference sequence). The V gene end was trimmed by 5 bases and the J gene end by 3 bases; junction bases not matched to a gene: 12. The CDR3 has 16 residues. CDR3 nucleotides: TGTGCCAGCAGCCCGACAGGGGCCGCGAGGGGCTACGAGCAGTACTTC. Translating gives CASSPTGAARGYEQYF. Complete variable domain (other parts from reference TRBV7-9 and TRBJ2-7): DTGVSQNPRHKITKRGQNVTFRCDPISEHNRLYWYRQTLGQGPEFLTYFQNEAQLEKSRLLSDRFSAERPKGSFSTLEIQRTEQGDSAMYLCASSPTGAARGYEQYFGPGTRLTVT.

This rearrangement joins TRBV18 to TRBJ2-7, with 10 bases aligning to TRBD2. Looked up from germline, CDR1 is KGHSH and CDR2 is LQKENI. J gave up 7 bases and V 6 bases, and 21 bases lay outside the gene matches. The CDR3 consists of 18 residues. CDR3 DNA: TGTGCCAGCTCGAATGCGCAGGGTCGACTAGCGGGCGTGCGGGAGCAGTACTTC. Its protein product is CASSNAQGRLAGVREQYF.

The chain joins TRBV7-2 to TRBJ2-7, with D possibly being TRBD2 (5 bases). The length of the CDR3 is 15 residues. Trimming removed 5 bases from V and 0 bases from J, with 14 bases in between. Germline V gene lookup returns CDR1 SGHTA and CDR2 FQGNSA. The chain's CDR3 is CASSGGVGSSYEQYF. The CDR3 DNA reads TGTGCCAGCAGCGGCGGAGTGGGGAGCTCCTACGAGCAGTACTTC.

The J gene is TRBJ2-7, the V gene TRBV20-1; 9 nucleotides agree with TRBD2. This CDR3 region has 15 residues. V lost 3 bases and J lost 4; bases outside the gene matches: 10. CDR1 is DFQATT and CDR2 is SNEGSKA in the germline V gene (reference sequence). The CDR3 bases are TGCAGTGCTAGTAGCGGGGCTAGCGGGATATACGAGCAGTACTTC. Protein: CSASSGASGIYEQYF.

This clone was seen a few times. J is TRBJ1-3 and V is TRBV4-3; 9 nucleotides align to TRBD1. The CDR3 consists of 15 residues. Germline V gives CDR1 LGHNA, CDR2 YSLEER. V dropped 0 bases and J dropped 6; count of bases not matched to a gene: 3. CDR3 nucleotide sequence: TGCGCCAGCAGCCAAGAGGGACAGGGAGAAAACACCATATATTTT. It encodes CASSQEGQGENTIYF.

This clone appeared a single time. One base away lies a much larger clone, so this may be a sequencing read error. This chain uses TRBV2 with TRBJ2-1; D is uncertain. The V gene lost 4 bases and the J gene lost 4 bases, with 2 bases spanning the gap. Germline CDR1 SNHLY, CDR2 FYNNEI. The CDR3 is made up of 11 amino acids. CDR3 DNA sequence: TGTGCCAGCAGTGTATACAATGAGCAGTTCTTC. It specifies CASSVYNEQFF.

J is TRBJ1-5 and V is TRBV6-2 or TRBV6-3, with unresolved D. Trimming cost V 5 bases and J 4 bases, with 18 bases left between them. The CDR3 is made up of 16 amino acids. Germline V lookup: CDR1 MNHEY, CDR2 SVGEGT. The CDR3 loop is CASSPPIVRSNQPQHF. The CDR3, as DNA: TGTGCCAGCAGTCCCCCTATCGTTCGGTCTAATCAGCCCCAGCATTTT.

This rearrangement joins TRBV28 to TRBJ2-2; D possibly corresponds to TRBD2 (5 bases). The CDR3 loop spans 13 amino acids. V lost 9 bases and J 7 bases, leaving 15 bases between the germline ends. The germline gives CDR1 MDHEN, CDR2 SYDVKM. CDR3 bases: TGTGCCAGTCTCCGGGAATCGAGCGGGGAGCTGTTTTTT. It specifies CASLRESSGELFF. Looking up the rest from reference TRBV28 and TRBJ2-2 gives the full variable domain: DVKVTQSSRYLVKRTGEKVFLECVQDMDHENMFWYRQDPGLGLRLIYFSYDVKMKEKGDIPEGYSVSREKKERFSLILESASTNQTSMYLCASLRESSGELFFGEGSRLTVL.

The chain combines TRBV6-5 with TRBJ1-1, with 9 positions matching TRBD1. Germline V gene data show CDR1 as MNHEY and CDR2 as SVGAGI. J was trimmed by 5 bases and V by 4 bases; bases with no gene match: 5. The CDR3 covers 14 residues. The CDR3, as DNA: TGTGCCAGCAGTTCGGGACAGGGTGGGACTGAAGCTTTCTTT. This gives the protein CASSSGQGGTEAFF.

Here the CDR3 reads CASSVTGGSGYTF. The CDR3 DNA reads as TGTGCCAGCAGTGTGACAGGGGGAAGCGGCTACACCTTC. The chain is built from TRBV28 and TRBJ1-2, with 9 bases fitting TRBD1. V lost 5 bases to trimming and J lost 8 bases; unmatched junction nucleotides: 6. Germline CDR1 reads MDHEN; CDR2 reads SYDVKM. The CDR3 length is 13 residues.

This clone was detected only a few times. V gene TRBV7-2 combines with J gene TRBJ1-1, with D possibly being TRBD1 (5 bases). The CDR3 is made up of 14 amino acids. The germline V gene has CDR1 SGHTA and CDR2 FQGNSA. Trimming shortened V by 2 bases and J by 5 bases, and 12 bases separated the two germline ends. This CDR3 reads CASSLYQGWTEAFF. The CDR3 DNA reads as TGTGCCAGCAGCTTATACCAGGGATGGACTGAAGCTTTCTTT.

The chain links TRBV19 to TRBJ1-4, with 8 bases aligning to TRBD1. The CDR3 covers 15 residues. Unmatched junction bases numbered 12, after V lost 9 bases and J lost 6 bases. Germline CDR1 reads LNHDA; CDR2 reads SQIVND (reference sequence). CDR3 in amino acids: CASHLGQGGHEKLFF. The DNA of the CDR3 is TGTGCCAGCCACCTCGGACAGGGAGGGCATGAAAAACTGTTTTTT.